Listed here is a single T cell receptor (beta chain). The data derive from a study of blood T cell repertoires in COVID-19. Across the whole study: Samples of COVID-19 (acute and convalescent) were obtained from the United States, Italy and Spain. Sources were T cells, B-cell-depleted T cells, or PBMCs; the material itself was cDNA or gDNA.

Trimming removed 3 bases from V and 0 bases from J; junction bases left unmatched: 2. The germline gives CDR1 SGHAT, CDR2 FQNNGV. CDR3 length: 15 residues. Authors' data handling: Amplified reference gene primers provided the basis for estimating nucleated cell counts. Clones were sequenced by immunoSEQ multiplex PCR, and TCRdb holds only the in-frame ones, with some missing. V and J calls plus clone size are reproduced from that table; the DNA served to infer D and trimming. The sample carries some 120,000 clones, roughly 90% recorded once. The genes are TRBV11-2 and TRBJ1-5, with 7 bases that match TRBD1. The TCR comes from a man in his fifties or sixties with COVID-19, enrolled during active disease. Sequenced input: peripheral blood. CDR3: CASSFQGGSNQPQHF. CDR3 sequence (DNA): TGTGCCAGCAGCTTCCAGGGGGGTAGCAATCAGCCCCAGCATTTT.